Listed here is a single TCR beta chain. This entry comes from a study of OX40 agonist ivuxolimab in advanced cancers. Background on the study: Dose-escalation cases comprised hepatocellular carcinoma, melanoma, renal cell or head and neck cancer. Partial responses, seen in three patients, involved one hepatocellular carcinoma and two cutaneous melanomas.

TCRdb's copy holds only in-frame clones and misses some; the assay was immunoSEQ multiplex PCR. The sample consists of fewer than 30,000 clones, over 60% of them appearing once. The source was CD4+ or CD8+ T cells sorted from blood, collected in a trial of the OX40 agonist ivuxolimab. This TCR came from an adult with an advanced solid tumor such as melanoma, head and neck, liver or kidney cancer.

The CDR3: CASMGLNTEAFF. The CDR3 nucleotides are TGTGCCAGCATGGGGTTGAACACTGAAGCTTTCTTT. The V and J genes are TRBV11-1 and TRBJ1-1; D gene ambiguous. The CDR3 has 12 residues. Germline CDR1 is SGHAT and CDR2 is FQDESV (reference sequence). Trimming pared 7 bases from V and 0 bases from J, leaving 6 bases between.